The TCR beta chain under discussion was sequenced for a study of T-cell reconstitution after alpha-beta-depleted transplantation in children. Points from the study as a whole: A year had passed since transplant, and T-cell counts and diversity by then came mostly from newly produced T cells. The origin of high day-60 TCRbeta diversity in some patients lay in surviving recipient T cells and thymic progenitors. By about two months after transplant, alpha-beta T cells reportedly arose from several hundred graft clones that had expanded.

The CDR3 contains 16 residues. V was pared by 2 bases and J by 1 base, with 14 bases between. Molecular barcoding with unique molecular identifiers was used for the TCRbeta library. MiXCR, run by TCRdb on the PCR reads, gives a single entry per CDR3 protein. The sample records 550,000 to 600,000 distinct CDR3 sequences, under 25% being singletons. About this clonotype: The antigen is not known.

Sample: PBMCs, mostly from graft donor cells, taken 360 days after TCRalphabeta/CD19-depleted stem cell transplant. The TCR was taken from a boy under three years old who had a stem cell transplant for acute myeloid leukemia, so the T cells may come from the graft donor. The rearrangement uses TRBV12-3 or TRBV12-4 and TRBJ2-5; the D gene is possibly TRBD2 (7 bases). The CDR3 DNA is TGTGCCAGCAGTTTAATAGGGGGGGGTGGCCAAGAGACCCAGTACTTC. Protein sequence: CASSLIGGGGQETQYF.